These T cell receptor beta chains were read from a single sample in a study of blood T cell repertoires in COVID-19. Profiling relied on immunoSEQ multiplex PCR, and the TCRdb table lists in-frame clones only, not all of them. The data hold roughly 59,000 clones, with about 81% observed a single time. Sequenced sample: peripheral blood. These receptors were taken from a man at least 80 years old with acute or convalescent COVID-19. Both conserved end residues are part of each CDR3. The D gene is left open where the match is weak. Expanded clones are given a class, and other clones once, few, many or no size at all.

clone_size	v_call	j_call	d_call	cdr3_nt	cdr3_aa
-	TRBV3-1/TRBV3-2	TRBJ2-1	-	TGTGCCAGCAGCCAAGATCTTTTCCGGTATGAGCAGTTCTTC	CASSQDLFRYEQFF
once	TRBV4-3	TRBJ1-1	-	TGCGCCAGCAGCCAAGATTATGGGGCAGGGGTGAACACTGAAGCTTTCTTT	CASSQDYGAGVNTEAFF
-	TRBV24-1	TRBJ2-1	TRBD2	TGTGCCACCAGCCCTAACGGCCTAGGGACTAGCGCATACAATGAGCAGTTCTTC	CATSPNGLGTSAYNEQFF
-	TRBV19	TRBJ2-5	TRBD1	TGTGCCAGTAATGCAGGGGGCACATCAGAGACCCAGTACTTC	CASNAGGTSETQYF
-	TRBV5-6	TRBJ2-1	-	TGTGCCAGCAGCGGACTGGGTCCATACAATGAGCAGTTCTTC	CASSGLGPYNEQFF
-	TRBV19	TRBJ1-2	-	TGTGCCAGTCTTATGACAGGTGGGGGCTACACCTTC	CASLMTGGGYTF
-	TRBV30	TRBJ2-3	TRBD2	TGTGCCTGGAGTACCGGGACTAGCGGGGGGGCCGGAGATACGCAGTATTTT	CAWSTGTSGGAGDTQYF
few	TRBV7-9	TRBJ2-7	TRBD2	TGTGCCAGCAGCTCTACTTCTGATGCCTCTAGCGGCTACGAGCAGTACTTC	CASSSTSDASSGYEQYF
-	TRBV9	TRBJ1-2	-	TGTGCCAGCAGCGCCGGCGGGGAGGGCGGCTACACCTTC	CASSAGGEGGYTF
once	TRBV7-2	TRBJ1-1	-	TGTGCCAGCAGCCCCGCCCGGGTAAGAAACACTGAAGCTTTCTTT	CASSPARVRNTEAFF
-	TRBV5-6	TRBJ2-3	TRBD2	TGTGCCAGCTCTAACGGACTAGTGCGCACAGATACGCAGTATTTT	CASSNGLVRTDTQYF
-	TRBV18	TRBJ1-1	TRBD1	TGTGCCAGCTCACCCACAACAGGGGGTTGGAACACTGAAGCTTTCTTT	CASSPTTGGWNTEAFF
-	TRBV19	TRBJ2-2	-	TGTGCCAGTAGTGCGCCTCGACAGTATACGAACACCGGGGAGCTGTTTTTT	CASSAPRQYTNTGELFF
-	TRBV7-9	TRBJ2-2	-	TGTGCCAGCAGCTTAGGTCAGGGGCCCGGGGAGCTGTTTTTT	CASSLGQGPGELFF
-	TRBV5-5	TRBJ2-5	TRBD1	TGTGCCAGCAGGTGGGACAGGGGAGGCGAGACCCAGTACTTC	CASRWDRGGETQYF
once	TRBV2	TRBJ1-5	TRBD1	TGTGCCAGCAGACGTAACAGGGGGGGGGTGGAGCCCCAGCATTTT	CASRRNRGGVEPQHF
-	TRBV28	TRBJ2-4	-	TGTGCCAGCAGTTTAATAGGGGTGGGAGCCAAAAACATTCAGTACTTC	CASSLIGVGAKNIQYF
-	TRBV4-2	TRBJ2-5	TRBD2	TGTGCCAGCAGCCAAGATATTGCGGGGGGACGACAAGAGACCCAGTACTTC	CASSQDIAGGRQETQYF
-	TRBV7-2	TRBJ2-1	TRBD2	TGTGCCAGCAGCTTAATGGGCGGGAGCTCCTACAATGAGCAGTTCTTC	CASSLMGGSSYNEQFF
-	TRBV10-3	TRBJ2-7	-	TGTGCCATCAGTGAGTCTGACATAAGCTCCTACGAGCAGTACTTC	CAISESDISSYEQYF
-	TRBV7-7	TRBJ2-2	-	TGTGCTAGCAGCTTAGGGGCGGGACCCAACACCGGGGAGCTGTTTTTT	CASSLGAGPNTGELFF
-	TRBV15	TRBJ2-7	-	TGTGCCACCAGCAGGGAGTACGGGGTCGCCATTGGCGCCTACGAGCAGTACTTC	CATSREYGVAIGAYEQYF
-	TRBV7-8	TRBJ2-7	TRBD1	TGTGCCAGCAGCGTAGCAGGGGGCTACAACTACGAGCAGTACTTC	CASSVAGGYNYEQYF
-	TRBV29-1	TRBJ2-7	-	TGCAGCGTTACCGACTCGGTCGAGCAGTACTTC	CSVTDSVEQYF
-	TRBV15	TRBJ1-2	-	TGTGCCACCAGCAGAGATCGTGGAGGCTATGGCTACACCTTC	CATSRDRGGYGYTF
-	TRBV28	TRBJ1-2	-	TGTGCCAGCAGTTTACAAGGGGCCCCTAACTATGGCTACACCTTC	CASSLQGAPNYGYTF
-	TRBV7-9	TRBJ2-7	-	TGTGCCAGCAGCTTTTTCACGGGGACTTCCTACGAGCAGTACTTC	CASSFFTGTSYEQYF
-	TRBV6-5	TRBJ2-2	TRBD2	TGTGCCAGCAGTTTTGAGCGGGGCACCGGGGAGCTGTTTTTT	CASSFERGTGELFF
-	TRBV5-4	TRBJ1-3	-	TGTGCCAGCAGCTTGGTGGGAGTTTCTGGAAACACCATATATTTT	CASSLVGVSGNTIYF
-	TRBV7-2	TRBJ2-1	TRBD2	TGTGCCAGCAGCCTACGGACTAGCGGACACAATGAGCAGTTCTTC	CASSLRTSGHNEQFF
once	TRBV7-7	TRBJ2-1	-	TGTGCTAGCAGCACCGCACTAGAGGGTGAGCAGTTCTTC	CASSTALEGEQFF
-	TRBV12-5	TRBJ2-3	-	TGTGCTAGTGGTTCCGGGGATACGCAGTATTTT	CASGSGDTQYF
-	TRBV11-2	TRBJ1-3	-	TGTGCCAGCAGCCAGACAAGGGGAAACACCATATATTTT	CASSQTRGNTIYF
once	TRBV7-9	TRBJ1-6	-	TGTGCCAGCAGCCCGGGAAGTCTTCGGATGTATAATTCACCCCTCCACTTT	CASSPGSLRMYNSPLHF
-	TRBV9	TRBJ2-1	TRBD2	TGTGCCAGCAGCGTAGACGGGACTAGGGATGAGCAGTTCTTC	CASSVDGTRDEQFF
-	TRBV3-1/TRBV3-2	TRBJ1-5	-	TGTGCCAGCAGCCAAGAGGTGGGCAGGGAGGAGCCCCAGCATTTT	CASSQEVGREEPQHF
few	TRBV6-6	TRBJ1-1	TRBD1	TGTGCCAGCAGTTCGTACAGGGGAAACACTGAAGCTTTCTTT	CASSSYRGNTEAFF
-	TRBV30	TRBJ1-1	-	TGTGCCTGGAGCCCAATATCAGAGAACACTGAAGCTTTCTTT	CAWSPISENTEAFF
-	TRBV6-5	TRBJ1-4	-	TGTGCCAGCAGTCTAGAAGCGAGGGAAAAACTGTTTTTT	CASSLEAREKLFF
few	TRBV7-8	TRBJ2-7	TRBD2	TGTGCCAGCAGCTTGGCCCGGGCGGGGGATCACGAGCAGTACTTC	CASSLARAGDHEQYF
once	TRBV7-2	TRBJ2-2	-	TGTGCCAGCAGCTCACTAGGAATCGGGGAGCTGTTTTTT	CASSSLGIGELFF
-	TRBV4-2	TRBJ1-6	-	TGTGCCAGCAGCCAAGATACCGGGGAAGGATCACCCCTCCACTTT	CASSQDTGEGSPLHF
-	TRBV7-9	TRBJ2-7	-	TGTGCCAGCAGCTTAGGAACTAAAGACTACGAGCAGTACTTC	CASSLGTKDYEQYF
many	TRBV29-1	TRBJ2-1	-	TGCAGCGTTCTGTCGAATGAGCAGTTCTTC	CSVLSNEQFF
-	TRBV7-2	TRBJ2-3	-	TGTGCCAGCAGCTTAGCGCTAACTGCAGATACGCAGTATTTT	CASSLALTADTQYF
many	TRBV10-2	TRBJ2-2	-	TGCGCCAGCAGTGAGTGGCAGGGGGGAGTTGGCGGGGAGCTGTTTTTT	CASSEWQGGVGGELFF
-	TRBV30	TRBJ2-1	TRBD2	TGTGCCTGTGAACTAGCGGGGTACAATGAGCAGTTCTTC	CACELAGYNEQFF
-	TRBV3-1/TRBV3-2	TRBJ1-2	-	TGTGCCAGCAGCCCCGATCTTCGGGGGATCGGTCGCTACACCTTC	CASSPDLRGIGRYTF
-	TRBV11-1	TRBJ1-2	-	TGTGCCAGCAGCTTTGGTCAGGGCTATGGCTACACCTTC	CASSFGQGYGYTF
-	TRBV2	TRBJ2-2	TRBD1	TGTGCCACACAGGGGGCGGCCACCGGGGAGCTGTTTTTT	CATQGAATGELFF
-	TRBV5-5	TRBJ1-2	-	TGTGCCAGCAGCTTCGGGGGATCTAGTGGCTACACCTTC	CASSFGGSSGYTF
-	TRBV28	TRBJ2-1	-	TGTGCCAGCAGTTTCGGGACCTACAATGAGCAGTTCTTC	CASSFGTYNEQFF
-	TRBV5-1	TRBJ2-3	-	TGCGCCAGCAGCTTGGGGACTCACACAGATACGCAGTATTTT	CASSLGTHTDTQYF
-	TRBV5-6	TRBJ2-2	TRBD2	TGTGCCAGCAGCTTGGGTCTAGCGGGATACACCGGGGAGCTGTTTTTT	CASSLGLAGYTGELFF
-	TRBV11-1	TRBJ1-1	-	TGTGCCAGCTCTTGGGGACTGACGAACACTGAAGCTTTCTTT	CASSWGLTNTEAFF
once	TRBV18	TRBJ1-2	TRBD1	TGTGCCAGCTCACCATCACAGGGGGACTATGGCTACACCTTC	CASSPSQGDYGYTF
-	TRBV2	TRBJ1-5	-	TGTGCCAGCACTCGGGTGTGGGGCAATCAGCCCCAGCATTTT	CASTRVWGNQPQHF
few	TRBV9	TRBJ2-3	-	TGTGCCAGCAGCGCGGAAGGTTTAGCGGATACGCAGTATTTT	CASSAEGLADTQYF
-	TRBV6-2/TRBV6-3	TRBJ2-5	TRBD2	TGTGCCAGCAGTTACCTTTCTAGCGGGCAAGAGACCCAGTACTTC	CASSYLSSGQETQYF